This paragraph reports one T cell receptor beta chain. Its specificity is unknown. Here immunoSEQ multiplex PCR was the method, and the copy in TCRdb shows in-frame clones only, minus some. The repertoire holds more than 1,200,000 clones, with around 98.5% as singletons. The data are from a study of shared clonotypes between healthy human individuals. Study overall: Used for every donor were three CD4 naive, three CD4 memory, two CD8 naive and one CD8 memory plate. Points from the study as a whole: Sequencing depth was a factor that was expected to affect clonotype sharing among donors.

CDR1 is LNHDA and CDR2 is SQIVND in the germline V gene (reference sequence). The trim removed 5 bases at V and 5 bases at J, leaving 10 bases unmatched. The CDR3 length is 15 residues. This TCR came from a man younger than 40 in good health. The rearrangement joins TRBV19 to TRBJ2-5; 8 bases match TRBD1. The source material was naive CD4+ T cells sorted from blood. Sample subset: CD45RA+ positively selected. CDR3 protein: CASSGGTGKTETQYF. CDR3 coding DNA: TGTGCCAGTAGTGGGGGGACAGGAAAGACGGAGACCCAGTACTTC.